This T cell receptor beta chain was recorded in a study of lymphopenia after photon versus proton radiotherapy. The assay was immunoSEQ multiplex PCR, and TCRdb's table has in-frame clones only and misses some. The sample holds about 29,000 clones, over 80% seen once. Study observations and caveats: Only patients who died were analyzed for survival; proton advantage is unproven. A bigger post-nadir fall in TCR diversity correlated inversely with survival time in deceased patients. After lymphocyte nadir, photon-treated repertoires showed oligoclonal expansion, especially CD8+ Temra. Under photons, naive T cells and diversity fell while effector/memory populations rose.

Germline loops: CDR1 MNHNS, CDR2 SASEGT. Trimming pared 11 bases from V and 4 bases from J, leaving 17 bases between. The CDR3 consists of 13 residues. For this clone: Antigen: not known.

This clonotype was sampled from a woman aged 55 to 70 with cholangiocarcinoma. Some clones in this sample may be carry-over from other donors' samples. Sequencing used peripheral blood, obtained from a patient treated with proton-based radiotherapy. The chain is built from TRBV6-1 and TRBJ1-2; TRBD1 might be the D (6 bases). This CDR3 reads CALSDPRGYGYTF. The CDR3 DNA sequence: TGTGCCCTCAGCGACCCCAGGGGCTATGGCTACACCTTC.